The 17 T cell receptor beta chains below all came from one sample that was sequenced in a study of identical twins. TCRdb redid the calling of the 5' RACE reads with MiXCR, one entry per CDR3 protein. The profile shows roughly 1,500,000 distinct CDR3 sequences, about 32% of them singletons. Input material: cord blood. The receptors were sampled from a newborn girl in good health.

The rearrangement links TRBV5-1 to TRBJ2-1, with 8 bases that match TRBD2. Trimming cost V 0 bases and J 9 bases; bases outside gene matches: 5. The CDR3 is 14 residues long. The germline gives CDR1 SGHRS, CDR2 YFSETQ. This CDR3 is CASSLEREFFEQFF. CDR3 DNA sequence: TGCGCCAGCAGCTTGGAGCGGGAGTTTTTTGAGCAGTTCTTC.

The J gene is TRBJ2-1, the V gene TRBV5-1; D is possibly TRBD2 (5 bases). Germline CDR1 is SGHRS and CDR2 is YFSETQ. Trimming removed 0 bases at V and 0 bases at J, with 13 bases between. CDR3 length: 17 residues. This chain's CDR3 is CASSLARGPRSYNEQFF. CDR3 bases: TGCGCCAGCAGCTTGGCCCGCGGGCCTCGCTCCTACAATGAGCAGTTCTTC. Drawing the rest from reference TRBV5-1 and TRBJ2-1, the complete variable domain is KAGVTQTPRYLIKTRGQQVTLSCSPISGHRSVSWYQQTPGQGLQFLFEYFSETQRNKGNFPGRFSGRQFSNSRSEMNVSTLELGDSALYLCASSLARGPRSYNEQFFGPGTRLTVL.

The chain recombines TRBV5-1 with TRBJ2-2; 7 bases are shared with TRBD2. CDR3 size: 16 residues. Germline V gene data show CDR1 as SGHRS and CDR2 as YFSETQ. Germline trimming cut 2 bases from V and 1 base from J; bases unmatched to any gene: 5. The CDR3 coding sequence is TGCGCCAGCAGCTTAAAGTCTAGCGGGAACACCGGGGAGCTGTTTTTT. Residues: CASSLKSSGNTGELFF.

The chain links TRBV20-1 to TRBJ1-1, with a possible D match to TRBD1 (6 bases). V shed 5 bases and J shed 1 base, with 11 bases lying between them. Germline assignment: CDR1 DFQATT and CDR2 SNEGSKA (reference sequence). The CDR3 consists of 13 residues. CDR3 in amino acids: CSAHPDRNTEAFF. The DNA for the CDR3 is TGCAGTGCTCACCCGGACAGGAACACTGAAGCTTTCTTT.

This clonotype occurred a few times. This chain joins TRBV7-6 and TRBJ2-3; the D is unclear. The V gene's germline CDR1 is SGHVS and CDR2 FNYEAQ. This CDR3 is 14 amino acids long. V lost 1 base, J lost 6 bases, and 11 bases lay in between. CDR3 residues: CASSLGAAPDTQYF. The CDR3 nucleotides are TGTGCCAGCAGCTTAGGGGCGGCCCCGGATACGCAGTATTTT.

This clonotype was counted ten times or more. The chain combines TRBV4-1 with TRBJ2-3; D is uncertain. V lost 3 bases to trimming and J lost 7 bases, with 2 bases between them. The CDR3 has 10 amino acids. Germline CDR1 reads MGHRA; CDR2 reads YSYEKL. The CDR3 sequence is CASSHNTQYF. CDR3 in DNA: TGCGCCAGCAGCCACAATACGCAGTATTTT.

At least ten counts were recorded for this clonotype. V gene TRBV29-1 combines with J gene TRBJ2-7, with TRBD1 matching over 8 bases. V was clipped by 5 bases and J by 3 bases; unmatched bases: 6. Germline assignment: CDR1 SQVTM and CDR2 ANQGSEA. The CDR3 length is 13 residues. CDR3 nucleotide sequence: TGCAGCGTTTCCACAGGGGGGTACTACGAGCAGTACTTC. Translation gives CSVSTGGYYEQYF.

The rearrangement links TRBV20-1 to TRBJ1-6; tentative D call: TRBD1 (5 bases). CDR1 and CDR2 (germline): DFQATT, SNEGSKA (reference sequence). The V gene lost 4 bases and the J gene lost 13 bases, with 11 bases spanning the gap. The CDR3 is 11 residues long. The CDR3 is CSATLGGPLHF. Here the CDR3 DNA reads TGCAGTGCTACTCTGGGGGGGCCCCTCCACTTT.

This clonotype was detected only once. This may be a read error, as it is one base from a much larger clone. The CDR3 DNA reads TGTGCCTGCAGCCAAGGGCCAGGCGCTCTTTATGGCTACACCTTC. As protein: CACSQGPGALYGYTF. The chain couples TRBV4-2 to TRBJ1-2; D not certain. The CDR3 totals 15 residues. In germline, CDR1 is LGHNA, CDR2 YNFKEQ.

This sequence joins TRBV11-1 and TRBJ2-5, with no clear D. Trimming pared 3 bases from V and 7 bases from J, leaving 12 bases between. The germline CDR1 and CDR2 sequences are SGHAT and FQDESV (reference sequence). The CDR3 totals 13 residues. As DNA, the CDR3 is TGTGCCAGCAGCTTTGCGGCGGAAGGGACCCAGTACTTC. This gives the protein CASSFAAEGTQYF.

In DNA, the CDR3 is TGTGCCAGCAGTGACAGCCTTGGACGAGGGTACTATGGCTACACCTTC. Its translation is CASSDSLGRGYYGYTF. The V call is TRBV25-1, the J call TRBJ1-2; D not certain. V was trimmed by 3 bases and J by 3 bases, leaving 17 bases between them. Looked up from germline, CDR1 is MGHDK and CDR2 is SYGVNS. This CDR3 comprises 16 residues.

This chain uses TRBV11-2 with TRBJ1-6; no firm D call. Trimming pared 1 base from V and 7 bases from J, leaving 11 bases between. The V gene's germline CDR1 is SGHAT and CDR2 FQNNGV. The CDR3 covers 15 residues. CDR3 loop: CASSLVGSENSPLHF. The CDR3, as DNA: TGTGCCAGCAGCTTAGTCGGCTCAGAGAATTCACCCCTCCACTTT.

This CDR3 is CASSDRTTNEKLFF. The CDR3 nucleotides read TGTGCCAGCAGTGACCGGACAACTAATGAAAAACTGTTTTTT. The chain links TRBV6-1 to TRBJ1-4; D not resolved. The CDR3 contains 14 residues. Germline assignment: CDR1 MNHNS and CDR2 SASEGT. Trimming stripped 3 bases from V and 0 bases from J, with 5 bases between.

J is TRBJ2-1 and V is TRBV27; 10 bases match TRBD1. The DNA end is a closer match to TRBJ2-7, so the J assignment may be wrong. Per germline, CDR1 MNHEY and CDR2 SMNVEV (reference sequence). The CDR3 is 15 amino acids. CDR3 in DNA: TGTGCCAGCAGTCCCCGGGACAGGGGACAATACGAGCAGTACTTC. It yields the protein CASSPRDRGQYEQYF.

The chain has TRBV5-1 and TRBJ2-5, with 9 bases fitting TRBD1. The J call is in doubt because the DNA end fits TRBJ2-7 better. In germline, CDR1 is SGHRS, CDR2 YFSETQ. The CDR3 extends over 15 amino acids. CDR3 DNA sequence: TGCGCCAGCAGCCTCACCGGGACAGGGTTTAACGAGCAGTACTTC. Encoded protein: CASSLTGTGFNEQYF.

This rearrangement joins TRBV7-2 to TRBJ2-3, with 7 bases identical to TRBD2. V was clipped by 7 bases and J by 2 bases; unmatched bases: 9. Germline CDR1 and CDR2: SGHTA and FQGNSA. This CDR3 is built from 15 residues. CDR3 residues: CASKVRGSTTDTQYF. The DNA for the CDR3 is TGTGCCAGCAAGGTACGCGGGAGTACCACAGATACGCAGTATTTT.

This clonotype was seen just once. The genes are TRBV20-1 and TRBJ2-3; D not certain. The CDR3 spans 18 residues. Germline V gene sequence: CDR1 DFQATT, CDR2 SNEGSKA (reference sequence). V was trimmed by 0 bases and J by 5 bases, leaving 24 bases between them. Written as DNA, the CDR3 is TGCAGTGCTAGAGATTGGTCGAGCGCAAAGATGGGATTAGATACGCAGTATTTT. As protein: CSARDWSSAKMGLDTQYF.